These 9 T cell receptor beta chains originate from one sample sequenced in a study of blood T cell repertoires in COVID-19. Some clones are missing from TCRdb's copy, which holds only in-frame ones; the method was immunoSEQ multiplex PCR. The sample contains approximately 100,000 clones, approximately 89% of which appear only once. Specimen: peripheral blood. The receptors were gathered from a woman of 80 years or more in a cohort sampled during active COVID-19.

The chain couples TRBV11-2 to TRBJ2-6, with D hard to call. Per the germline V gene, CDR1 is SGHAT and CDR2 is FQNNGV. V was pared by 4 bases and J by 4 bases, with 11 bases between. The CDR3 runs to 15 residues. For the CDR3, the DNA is TGTGCCAGCAGCTCCGGGTCGTACGGGGCCAACGTCCTGACTTTC. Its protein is CASSSGSYGANVLTF.

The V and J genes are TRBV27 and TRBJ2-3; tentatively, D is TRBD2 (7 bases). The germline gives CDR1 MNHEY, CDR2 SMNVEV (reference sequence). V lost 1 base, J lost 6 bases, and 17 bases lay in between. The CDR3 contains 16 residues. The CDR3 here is CASSLLGRGFDDTQYF. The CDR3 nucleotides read TGTGCCAGCAGTTTATTGGGGAGGGGGTTTGATGATACGCAGTATTTT.

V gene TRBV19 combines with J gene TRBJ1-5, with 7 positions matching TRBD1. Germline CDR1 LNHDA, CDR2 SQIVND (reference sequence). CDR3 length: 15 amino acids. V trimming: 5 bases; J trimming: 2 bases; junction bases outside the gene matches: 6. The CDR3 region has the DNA TGTGCCAGTAGTGGTACTACAGGGGGCAATCAGCCCCAGCATTTT. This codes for CASSGTTGGNQPQHF.

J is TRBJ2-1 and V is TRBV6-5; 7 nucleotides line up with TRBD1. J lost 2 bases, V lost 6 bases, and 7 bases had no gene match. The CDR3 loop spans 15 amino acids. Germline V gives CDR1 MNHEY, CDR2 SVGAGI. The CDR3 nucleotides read TGTGCCAGCAGGACTACCGGGACAGCCTACAATGAGCAGTTCTTC. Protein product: CASRTTGTAYNEQFF.

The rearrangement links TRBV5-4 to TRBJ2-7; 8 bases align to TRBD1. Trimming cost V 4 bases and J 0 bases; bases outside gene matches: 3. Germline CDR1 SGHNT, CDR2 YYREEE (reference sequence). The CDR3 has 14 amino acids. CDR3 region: CASSPRGHSYEQYF. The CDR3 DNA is TGTGCCAGCAGCCCCAGGGGGCACTCCTACGAGCAGTACTTC.

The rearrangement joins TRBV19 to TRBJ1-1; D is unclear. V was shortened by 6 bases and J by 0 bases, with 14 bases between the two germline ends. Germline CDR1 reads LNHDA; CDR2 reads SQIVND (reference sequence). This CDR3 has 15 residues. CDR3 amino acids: CASSLLGVLNTEAFF. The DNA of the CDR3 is TGTGCCAGTAGCCTACTGGGCGTGTTGAACACTGAAGCTTTCTTT.

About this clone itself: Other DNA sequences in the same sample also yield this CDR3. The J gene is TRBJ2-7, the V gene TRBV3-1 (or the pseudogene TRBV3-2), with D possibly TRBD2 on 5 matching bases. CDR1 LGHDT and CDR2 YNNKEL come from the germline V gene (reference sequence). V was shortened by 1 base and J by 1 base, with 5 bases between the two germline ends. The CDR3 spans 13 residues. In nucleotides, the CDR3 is TGTGCCAGCAGCCAAGGGACTTCCTACGAGCAGTACTTC. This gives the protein CASSQGTSYEQYF.

The chain's CDR3 is CASSTGTGINQPQHF. The DNA of the CDR3 is TGTGCCAGTAGTACCGGGACAGGGATCAATCAGCCCCAGCATTTT. This sequence joins TRBV19 and TRBJ1-5; 9 bases align to TRBD1. Germline V gene lookup returns CDR1 LNHDA and CDR2 SQIVND (reference sequence). The J segment lost 3 bases and the V segment lost 4 bases, leaving 4 bases of the junction unmatched. The CDR3 runs to 15 residues.

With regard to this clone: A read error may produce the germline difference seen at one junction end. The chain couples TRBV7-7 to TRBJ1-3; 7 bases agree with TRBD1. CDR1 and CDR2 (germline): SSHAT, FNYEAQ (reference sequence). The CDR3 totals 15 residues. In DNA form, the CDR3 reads TGTGCTAGCAGCCCGGGACAGAGCTCTGGAAACACCATATATTTT. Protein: CASSPGQSSGNTIYF.